This T cell receptor beta chain derives from a study of blood T cell repertoires in COVID-19. Study information: Acute-phase and convalescent COVID-19 samples originated in the United States, Italy and Spain. Sources were T cells, B-cell-depleted T cells, or PBMCs; the material itself was cDNA or gDNA.

Trimming took off 2 bases at V and 4 bases at J, with 17 bases between the two ends. The germline V gene encodes CDR1 ENHRY and CDR2 SYGVKD. The CDR3 is made up of 16 amino acids. The table came from immunoSEQ multiplex PCR; TCRdb's copy has only in-frame clones and leaves some out. The sample has 240,000 or so clones; approximately 90% are singletons. The TCR originated in a man aged 55 to 70 who had recovered from COVID-19. Sequencing was performed on peripheral blood. V gene TRBV10-3 combines with J gene TRBJ1-2; D may be TRBD1 (6 bases). This CDR3 is CAISERGGVSGYGYTF. CDR3 sequence (DNA): TGTGCCATCAGTGAGAGAGGGGGTGTATCAGGCTATGGCTACACCTTC.